These 8 T cell receptor beta chains came from one sample sequenced in a study of tumor-infiltrating lymphocytes in primary liver carcinoma. Using a constant-region primer together with ProtoScript II reverse transcriptase, TCR beta cDNA was made from roughly 500 ng of total RNA. Three rounds of nested multiplex PCR with slightly modified ARM-PCR produced TCR beta libraries. Researchers ran the first two PCR rounds for 10 cycles each with TRBV1-TRBV30 forward primers and a C-beta reverse primer. TCRdb re-called the multiplex PCR reads through MiXCR, storing one row per CDR3 protein. Here the sample spans about 74,000 distinct CDR3 sequences, approximately 70% being singletons. It was from 20-30 mg of unsorted bulk tissue that RNA and DNA were co-extracted. Material: liver tumor tissue from sampling region 4. Regarding subset: tumor region T4, right-lateral pole. These TCRs come from a man aged 40-50 years with primary liver carcinoma and hepatitis B virus infection.

There are a few counts of this clonotype. This sequence may be a read error, since a much larger clone differs from it by one base. The chain has TRBV10-3 and TRBJ1-1, with TRBD1 identical over 11 bases. With V trimmed by 4 bases and J by 3 bases, 1 base remained unmatched. The CDR3 loop spans 14 amino acids. Germline V lookup: CDR1 ENHRY, CDR2 SYGVKD. The CDR3 reads CAISGDRGDTEAFF. The CDR3 nucleotides read TGTGCCATCAGTGGGGACAGGGGGGACACTGAAGCTTTCTTT.

This clonotype was recorded at least ten times. The gene calls are TRBV7-8 and TRBJ2-1; D is perhaps TRBD1 or TRBD2 (5 bases each). The V gene lost 5 bases and the J gene lost 10 bases, with 18 bases spanning the gap. Germline V gene sequence: CDR1 SGHVS, CDR2 FQNEAQ. The CDR3 is 14 residues long. The CDR3 region is CASSPWDGRNEQFF. In nucleotides, the CDR3 is TGTGCCAGCAGCCCGTGGGACGGTAGAAACGAGCAGTTCTTC.

This rearrangement joins TRBV12-3 or TRBV12-4 to TRBJ1-1, with D possibly being TRBD1 (6 bases). V was pared by 6 bases and J by 3 bases, with 20 bases between. The CDR3 consists of 16 residues. CDR3: CASSSGPGEGHTEAFF. CDR3 DNA sequence: TGTGCCAGCAGCTCAGGGCCAGGGGAGGGCCACACTGAAGCTTTCTTT.

V is TRBV11-2 and J is TRBJ2-1; either TRBD1 or TRBD2 may supply D (5 bases each). Trimming took 2 bases from V and 10 from J, leaving 15 bases between them. The CDR3 runs 14 residues. Germline V gives CDR1 SGHAT, CDR2 FQNNGV. DNA for the CDR3: TGTGCCAGCAGCTTAACCGACGGGGCCAACGAGCAGTTCTTC. It specifies CASSLTDGANEQFF.

Remarks on this clonotype: This may stem from a read error, because a much larger clone lies one nucleotide away. The chain uses TRBV25-1 and TRBJ2-5, with 7 bases fitting TRBD1. The CDR3 covers 15 residues. Germline V gives CDR1 MGHDK, CDR2 SYGVNS. With V trimmed by 6 bases and J by 1 base, 8 bases remained unmatched. CDR3: CASREGQATQETQYF. The CDR3 DNA reads as TGTGCCAGCAGAGAAGGACAGGCCACCCAAGAGACCCAGTACTTC.

To note about this clonotype: An end of the junction does not agree with germline; a read error may underlie this. V usage is TRBV6-1 and J usage is TRBJ2-3; 8 nucleotides line up with TRBD2. Looked up from germline, CDR1 is MNHNS and CDR2 is SASEGT. This CDR3 contains 18 residues. The CDR3 nucleotides are TGTGCCAACAGTGAACCAGCTAGCGGGCCCTATAGCATAGATACGCAGTATTTT. The encoded protein is CANSEPASGPYSIDTQYF.

Worth noting for this clonotype: Relative to the germline gene, one junction end is altered; a read error may explain this. This chain connects TRBV11-2 to TRBJ2-2, with TRBD1 matching over 7 bases. The CDR3 is 15 amino acids. Germline CDR1 SGHAT, CDR2 FQNNGV. CDR3 nucleotides: TGTACCAGCAGCTTAAAGCAGGGGGACACCGGGGAGCTGTTTTTT. As protein: CTSSLKQGDTGELFF.

As to this clonotype: A read error is likely, as this CDR3 ends without the conserved phenylalanine or tryptophan. The chain combines TRBV11-2 with TRBJ2-3; D may correspond to TRBD1 or TRBD2 (6 bases each). Germline V gene data show CDR1 as SGHAT and CDR2 as FQNNGV. The CDR3 loop spans 16 amino acids. The CDR3 loop is CASSLDVGGLTDMQYI. DNA for the CDR3: TGTGCCAGTAGCTTAGATGTGGGGGGCCTCACAGATATGCAGTATATT.